The present T cell receptor (beta chain) was sequenced within a study of cytomegalovirus exposure and HLA in healthy donors. The PCR was carried out with 60 Vbeta primers and 13 Jbeta primers. Assay: immunoSEQ multiplex PCR; the TCRdb copy retains only in-frame clones and omits some. The sample has some 140,000 clones, roughly 70% seen once. The germline gives CDR1 SGHVS, CDR2 FQNEAQ. The CDR3 sequence is 18 residues long. The V and J ends lost 5 bases and 5 bases, in that order; junction bases with no gene match: 16. The J gene is TRBJ2-1, the V gene TRBV7-8; 9 nucleotides agree with TRBD2. Material for sequencing was PBMCs. The sequence was collected from a young man in good health and CMV-seronegative. Here the CDR3 DNA reads TGTGCCAGCAGCCCCTATAGAATCCTTAGCGGGGGTAACAATGAGCAGTTCTTC. Translation: CASSPYRILSGGNNEQFF.